This record looks at one T cell receptor beta chain sequence and its context. The antigen remains unidentified. The data are from a study of cytomegalovirus exposure and HLA in healthy donors. The CDR3 sequence is 15 residues long. CDR1 SGHNT and CDR2 YYREEE come from the germline V gene (reference sequence). V shed 6 bases, J shed 1 base, and the junction held 6 bases outside the gene matches. General study points: Several of the most significant clusters were apparently associated with common viral pathogens in a later analysis. The classifier was said to identify cytomegalovirus status with high specificity and sensitivity. Within an earlier analysis, most TCR beta V segments proved productive either about 90% or about 30% of the time.

The PCR ran on 60 Vbeta and 13 Jbeta primers. Here immunoSEQ multiplex PCR was the method, and the copy in TCRdb shows in-frame clones only, minus some. Here the sample spans about 180,000 clones, 70% to 85% being singletons. The chain combines TRBV5-4 with TRBJ2-3; TRBD1 matches 9 bases. Sequences were obtained from PBMCs. This clonotype was obtained from a man aged 18 to 30 in good health and CMV-seronegative. CDR3 sequence: CASTSQGAGTDTQYF. CDR3 DNA: TGTGCCAGCACCTCACAGGGGGCAGGCACAGATACGCAGTATTTT.